These 11 T cell receptor beta chains came from one sample sequenced in a study of cytomegalovirus exposure and HLA in healthy donors. Primers for the PCR totalled 60 Vbeta and 13 Jbeta. Profiled with immunoSEQ multiplex PCR; TCRdb holds only in-frame clones, not every one. The profile shows about 170,000 clones, approximately 76% of them singletons. The sample was PBMCs. These receptors were taken from a woman aged 18-30 years in good health and CMV-seropositive.

The chain joins TRBV30 to TRBJ1-6, with D perhaps TRBD1 (5 bases). This CDR3 has 13 amino acids. Trimming shortened V by 0 bases and J by 7 bases, and 7 bases separated the two germline ends. The germline gives CDR1 GTSNPN, CDR2 SVGIG (reference sequence). CDR3 nucleotides: TGTGCCTGGAGTGTAGACAGAAATTCACCCCTCCACTTT. Its translation is CAWSVDRNSPLHF. The full variable domain, rest sourced from reference TRBV30 and TRBJ1-6, is SQTIHQWPATLVQPVGSPLSLECTVEGTSNPNLYWYRQAAGRGLQLLFYSVGIGQISSEVPQNLSASRPQDRQFILSSKKLLLSDSGFYLCAWSVDRNSPLHFGNGTRLTVT.

The genes are TRBV28 and TRBJ2-1, with a weak D call TRBD2 (5 bases). Trimming removed 5 bases from V and 3 bases from J, with 11 bases in between. Germline V gene sequence: CDR1 MDHEN, CDR2 SYDVKM. The CDR3 sequence is 14 residues long. The chain's CDR3 is CASSDTGSYNEQFF. CDR3 sequence (DNA): TGTGCCAGCAGTGATACGGGAAGCTACAATGAGCAGTTCTTC.

The J gene is TRBJ1-1, the V gene TRBV2; TRBD1 might be the D (6 bases). CDR1 is SNHLY and CDR2 is FYNNEI in the germline V gene. CDR3 length equals 12 residues. The V end lost 7 bases, the J end lost 5 bases, and 11 bases lay between the germline ends. The CDR3 spells CASTQQGTEAFF. CDR3 DNA: TGTGCCAGCACCCAACAGGGAACTGAAGCTTTCTTT.

The CDR3 DNA reads TGTGCCAGCAGTCCTATCGTCCCATCAAGGAACACTGAAGCTTTCTTT. It encodes CASSPIVPSRNTEAFF. The V gene is TRBV7-9, the J gene TRBJ1-1; D not resolved. The CDR3 sequence is 16 residues long. CDR1 is SEHNR, CDR2 FQNEAQ, per germline (reference sequence). The V gene lost 6 bases and the J gene lost 1 base, with 18 bases spanning the gap.

The table lists this clone with a few counts. V usage is TRBV7-2 and J usage is TRBJ1-5; no clear D. There are 15 residues in the CDR3. Germline values: CDR1 SGHTA, CDR2 FQGNSA. V lost 1 base and J 4 bases, leaving 11 bases between the germline ends. In nucleotides, the CDR3 is TGTGCCAGCAGCTTAGGGCAGGCTTTTAATCAGCCCCAGCATTTT. As protein: CASSLGQAFNQPQHF.

This chain connects TRBV18 to TRBJ2-1, with D possibly being TRBD2 (5 bases). This CDR3 comprises 17 residues. The germline V gene encodes CDR1 KGHSH and CDR2 LQKENI. V was shortened by 0 bases and J by 2 bases, with 14 bases between the two germline ends. This chain's CDR3 is CASSPPGRGGTYNEQFF. The DNA for the CDR3 is TGTGCCAGCTCACCACCGGGCCGAGGAGGAACCTACAATGAGCAGTTCTTC.

This clone came up a few times. The chain recombines TRBV7-2 with TRBJ2-1; 7 bases agree with TRBD2. This CDR3 spans 16 amino acids. Germline V gene lookup returns CDR1 SGHTA and CDR2 FQGNSA. V was clipped by 2 bases and J by 7 bases; unmatched bases: 11. The CDR3 DNA sequence: TGTGCCAGCAGCTTATATCGCGGGGGAGGTAGAAATGAGCAGTTCTTC. Protein sequence: CASSLYRGGGRNEQFF.

The J gene is TRBJ2-1, the V gene TRBV12-5; D might be TRBD2 (5 bases). This CDR3 has 15 residues. V was pared by 2 bases and J by 2 bases, with 10 bases between. The germline CDR1 and CDR2 sequences are LGHNT and FRNRAP. CDR3 sequence (DNA): TGTGCTAGTGGTTTGCTCCCAGCGGCCTACAATGAGCAGTTCTTC. Its protein is CASGLLPAAYNEQFF. The full variable domain, completed using reference TRBV12-5 and TRBJ2-1, is DARVTQTPRHKVTEMGQEVTMRCQPILGHNTVFWYRQTMMQGLELLAYFRNRAPLDDSGMPKDRFSAEMPDATLATLKIQPSEPRDSAVYFCASGLLPAAYNEQFFGPGTRLTVL.

V is TRBV14 and J is TRBJ2-2; 7 bases map to TRBD1. V lost 4 bases, J lost 3 bases, and 5 bases stayed unmatched. The CDR3 runs 15 residues. Germline V gives CDR1 SGHDN, CDR2 FVKESK. This CDR3 is CASSPITGDTGELFF. Here the CDR3 DNA reads TGTGCCAGCAGCCCTATAACAGGGGACACCGGGGAGCTGTTTTTT.

The CDR3 DNA reads TGTGCCAGCAGCGTTAGGGACAGAGCCTACGAGCAGTACTTC. Translated: CASSVRDRAYEQYF. The genes are TRBV7-8 and TRBJ2-7, with 7 bases lining up with TRBD1. Trimming removed 5 bases from V and 2 bases from J; junction bases left unmatched: 6. Germline CDR1 SGHVS, CDR2 FQNEAQ. This CDR3 contains 14 residues.

This clone has only one observation. The J gene is TRBJ2-5, the V gene TRBV15; D uncertain. Deletions cut 0 bases from V and 1 base from J, with 9 bases between. The CDR3 is 15 residues long. CDR1 is LNHNV, CDR2 YYDKDF, per germline (reference sequence). For the CDR3, the DNA is TGTGCCACCAGCAGAGATCCCCAGGTCCAAGAGACCCAGTACTTC. It codes for CATSRDPQVQETQYF.